This TCR beta chain was recovered during a study of blood T cell repertoires in COVID-19. Study-wide context: The samples span acute and convalescent COVID-19 from the United States, Italy and Spain. PBMCs, B-cell-depleted T cells, or T cells were the source of the cDNA or gDNA that made up the material.

The authors' processing: Estimation of nucleated cell counts relied on the amplification of reference gene primers. Profiling relied on immunoSEQ multiplex PCR, and the TCRdb table lists in-frame clones only, not all of them. That table supplies the V and J calls and clone size; D and trimming were determined from the DNA. The sample contains 70,000 to 95,000 clones, approximately 86% of which appear only once. The sequence was collected from a woman of 80 years or more with acute or convalescent COVID-19. Sequences were obtained from peripheral blood.

The CDR3 reads CASSRVRDSSYEQYF. CDR3 in DNA: TGTGCCAGCAGCCGCGTCCGGGACAGCTCCTACGAGCAGTACTTC. This chain joins TRBV4-2 and TRBJ2-7; the match to TRBD1 covers 7 bases. The CDR3 covers 15 residues. V lost 4 bases, J lost 0 bases, and 6 bases stayed unmatched. From germline, CDR1 is LGHNA and CDR2 YNFKEQ.